This entry lists 6 T cell receptor beta chains sequenced from one sample in a study of T cell changes during pregnancy in multiple sclerosis. This table comes from immunoSEQ multiplex PCR, and its TCRdb copy is limited to in-frame clones, with some not included. The table includes about 110,000 clones, 85% to 95% detected once. This material consisted of peripheral blood, taken after pregnancy. These receptor sequences come from a female donor with multiple sclerosis, enrolled in a pregnancy study.

The rearrangement joins TRBV10-1 to TRBJ2-5, with 14 bases lining up with TRBD2. Losses at the gene ends were 0 bases for V and 5 bases for J; bases not matched to a gene: 17. CDR3 length: 21 amino acids. Germline V gene sequence: CDR1 WNHNN, CDR2 SYGVQD (reference sequence). The CDR3 protein is CASSESTLLGLAGAGGETQYF. The CDR3 region has the DNA TGCGCCAGCAGTGAGTCGACTTTATTGGGACTAGCGGGAGCGGGGGGGGAGACCCAGTACTTC.

The chain couples TRBV27 to TRBJ1-1; TRBD1 agrees at 8 bases. CDR1 is MNHEY and CDR2 is SMNVEV in the germline V gene (reference sequence). The CDR3 is 14 amino acids. The ends lost 4 bases at V and 4 bases at J; junction bases unmatched: 5. Written as DNA, the CDR3 is TGTGCCAGCAGTTCGAGACAGGGGTCCACTGAAGCTTTCTTT. Its translation is CASSSRQGSTEAFF.

The V and J genes are TRBV15 and TRBJ2-7, with 10 bases that match TRBD2. Looked up from germline, CDR1 is LNHNV and CDR2 is YYDKDF (reference sequence). CDR3 length: 14 amino acids. V trimming: 8 bases; J trimming: 1 base; junction bases outside the gene matches: 5. As DNA, the CDR3 is TGTGCCACCCGAGGGACTAGCGATTCCTACGAGCAGTACTTC. Encoded protein: CATRGTSDSYEQYF. Full variable domain (missing parts from reference TRBV15 and TRBJ2-7): DAMVIQNPRYQVTQFGKPVTLSCSQTLNHNVMYWYQQKSSQAPKLLFHYYDKDFNNEADTPDNFQSRRPNTSFCFLDIRSPGLGDTAMYLCATRGTSDSYEQYFGPGTRLTVT.

This chain links TRBV27 with TRBJ2-3; unclear D gene. Between the trimmed V and J ends, which lost 3 bases and 1 base, there was a span of 8 bases. Germline assignment: CDR1 MNHEY and CDR2 SMNVEV (reference sequence). The CDR3 sequence is 14 residues long. CDR3 loop: CASSFLTGTDTQYF. The CDR3 nucleotides are TGTGCCAGCAGTTTCCTCACAGGCACAGATACGCAGTATTTT.

V is TRBV19 and J is TRBJ2-1, with a tentative D call TRBD1 (5 bases). Germline V gives CDR1 LNHDA, CDR2 SQIVND (reference sequence). V was cut by 7 bases and J by 9 bases, with 16 bases left in between. CDR3 length equals 13 residues. CDR3 sequence (DNA): TGTGCCAGTACCCCAACCCAGGGCCCTGAGCAGTTCTTC. Amino acid sequence: CASTPTQGPEQFF.

The CDR3, as DNA: TGTGCCAGCAGTTACGATATCCCCGGGAGCACCCAGGGCCACACCTTC. This sequence encodes CASSYDIPGSTQGHTF. The chain is built from TRBV6-5 and TRBJ1-2; tentative D call: TRBD1 (5 bases). The CDR3 has 16 amino acids. V was pared by 2 bases and J by 12 bases, with 25 bases between. Germline V gene sequence: CDR1 MNHEY, CDR2 SVGAGI.